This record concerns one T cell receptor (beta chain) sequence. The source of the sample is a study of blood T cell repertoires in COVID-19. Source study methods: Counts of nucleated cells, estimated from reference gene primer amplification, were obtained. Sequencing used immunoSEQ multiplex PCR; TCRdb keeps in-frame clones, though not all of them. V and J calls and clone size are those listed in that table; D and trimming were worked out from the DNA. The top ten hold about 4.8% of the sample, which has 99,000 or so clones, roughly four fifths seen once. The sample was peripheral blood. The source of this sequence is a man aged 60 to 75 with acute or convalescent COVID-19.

CDR3 bases: TGTGCTAGGCTACCGGGGGGTGATTATAGCAATCAGCCCCAGCATTTT. Protein: CARLPGGDYSNQPQHF. The rearrangement uses TRBV12-5 and TRBJ1-5, with a tentative D call TRBD1 (5 bases). Germline V CDR1 and CDR2: LGHNT, FRNRAP. Trimming left V 9 bases short and J 0 bases short, with 18 bases between. This CDR3 comprises 16 residues.